These 27 T cell receptor beta chains share one sample of origin, sequenced in a study of cytomegalovirus exposure and HLA in healthy donors. Use of 60 Vbeta and 13 Jbeta primers characterized the PCR. TCRdb keeps only in-frame clones here, not all; method: immunoSEQ multiplex PCR. The repertoire holds over 150,000 clones, roughly 81% seen once, with around 4.9% in the top ten. The sequencing sample was made of PBMCs. These receptors all come from a girl aged 10-17 years in good health and CMV-seropositive.

The chain couples TRBV4-1 to TRBJ1-1; D unclear. Germline V gives CDR1 MGHRA, CDR2 YSYEKL. The length of the CDR3 is 14 residues. Trimming took off 0 bases at V and 4 bases at J, with 9 bases between the two ends. In DNA form, the CDR3 reads TGCGCCAGCAGCCAAGATGAGGGAGGCACTGAAGCTTTCTTT. Protein sequence: CASSQDEGGTEAFF.

The rearrangement joins TRBV9 to TRBJ2-1, with TRBD2 identical over 10 bases. The CDR3 has 13 residues. Germline V lookup: CDR1 SGDLS, CDR2 YYNGEE. V shed 4 bases and J 8 bases; nucleotides not matched to a gene: 3. CDR3 residues: CASSHSGGYEQFF. The CDR3 region has the DNA TGTGCCAGCAGCCATAGCGGGGGGTATGAGCAGTTCTTC.

J is TRBJ1-1 and V is TRBV15, with D uncertain. This CDR3 spans 14 amino acids. Trimming stripped 5 bases from V and 6 bases from J, with 16 bases between. From germline, CDR1 is LNHNV and CDR2 YYDKDF (reference sequence). As DNA, the CDR3 is TGTGCCACCAGCCGAAGTATAGGAGGACCTGAAGCTTTCTTT. Translation gives CATSRSIGGPEAFF.

V gene TRBV7-3 combines with J gene TRBJ1-1, with D possibly TRBD1 on 5 matching bases. From germline, CDR1 is SGHTA and CDR2 FQGTGA. There are 15 residues in the CDR3. V dropped 5 bases and J dropped 4 bases, with 17 bases sitting between them. The CDR3 region is CASSIDGGLGTEAFF. The DNA for the CDR3 is TGTGCCAGCAGCATTGATGGGGGACTAGGCACTGAAGCTTTCTTT.

The sample holds a few counts of this clone. This rearrangement joins TRBV5-1 to TRBJ2-2, with D hard to call. CDR1 and CDR2 from the germline V gene are SGHRS and YFSETQ. The CDR3 is made up of 14 amino acids. V dropped 0 bases and J dropped 1 base, with 4 bases sitting between them. CDR3 loop: CASSLGQNTGELFF. For the CDR3, the DNA is TGCGCCAGCAGCTTGGGACAGAACACCGGGGAGCTGTTTTTT. The whole variable domain, filled in from reference TRBV5-1 and TRBJ2-2, reads KAGVTQTPRYLIKTRGQQVTLSCSPISGHRSVSWYQQTPGQGLQFLFEYFSETQRNKGNFPGRFSGRQFSNSRSEMNVSTLELGDSALYLCASSLGQNTGELFFGEGSRLTVL.

The chain joins TRBV7-9 to TRBJ1-2, with D uncertain. V was cut by 2 bases and J by 1 base, with 5 bases left in between. In germline, CDR1 is SEHNR, CDR2 FQNEAQ (reference sequence). The CDR3 totals 13 residues. The CDR3 sequence is CASSLTSNYGYTF. For the CDR3, the DNA is TGTGCCAGCAGCTTAACAAGTAACTATGGCTACACCTTC.

The chain links TRBV10-3 to TRBJ2-7; 7 bases fit TRBD1. This CDR3 spans 15 amino acids. Losses at the gene ends were 4 bases for V and 1 base for J; bases not matched to a gene: 7. Germline V gene data show CDR1 as ENHRY and CDR2 as SYGVKD. This CDR3 is CAISGTGVGSYEQYF. The CDR3, as DNA: TGTGCCATCAGTGGAACAGGGGTCGGGTCCTACGAGCAGTACTTC.

A single count supports this clone. The rearrangement joins TRBV5-1 to TRBJ2-7; possibly TRBD2 for D (5 bases). This CDR3 is built from 13 residues. V lost 2 bases and J 3 bases, leaving 9 bases between the germline ends. Germline V gene data show CDR1 as SGHRS and CDR2 as YFSETQ. The CDR3, as DNA: TGCGCCAGCAGCTTCGGGGAAGGCTACGAGCAGTACTTC. Translating it yields CASSFGEGYEQYF.

The J gene is TRBJ1-2, the V gene TRBV20-1; D gene ambiguous. V lost 3 bases and J 8 bases, leaving 10 bases between the germline ends. The CDR3 totals 11 residues. Per the germline V gene, CDR1 is DFQATT and CDR2 is SNEGSKA (reference sequence). The CDR3 DNA reads as TGCAGTGCTAGTGGCGGATCCGGCTACACCTTC. Translation: CSASGGSGYTF.

This chain uses TRBV11-3 with TRBJ1-2; 8 nucleotides line up with TRBD1. CDR1 and CDR2 from the germline V gene are SGHNT and YENEEA. This CDR3 is built from 15 residues. Losses at the gene ends were 3 bases for V and 0 bases for J; bases not matched to a gene: 3. Here the CDR3 reads CASSFGTGANYGYTF. The CDR3 nucleotides are TGTGCCAGCAGCTTCGGGACAGGAGCTAACTATGGCTACACCTTC.

The chain joins TRBV6-5 to TRBJ2-7; 9 positions agree with TRBD1. The V and J ends lost 5 bases and 2 bases, in that order; junction bases with no gene match: 4. Germline loops: CDR1 MNHEY, CDR2 SVGAGI. The CDR3 is 14 amino acids. In nucleotides, the CDR3 is TGTGCCAGCAGTGGACAGGGGTTCCCCTACGAGCAGTACTTC. Protein sequence: CASSGQGFPYEQYF.

V is TRBV29-1 and J is TRBJ1-1; D is uncertain. The length of the CDR3 is 11 residues. Trimming shortened V by 5 bases and J by 6 bases, and 10 bases separated the two germline ends. The germline V gene encodes CDR1 SQVTM and CDR2 ANQGSEA. The CDR3 DNA follows: TGCAGCGTTCCTCTCGGGGCTGAAGCTTTCTTT. Protein sequence: CSVPLGAEAFF.

This sequence joins TRBV19 and TRBJ2-6; D ambiguous. Trimming shortened V by 4 bases and J by 0 bases, and 4 bases separated the two germline ends. Germline assignment: CDR1 LNHDA and CDR2 SQIVND (reference sequence). The CDR3 runs 14 residues. The CDR3 sequence: CASSSYSGANVLTF. CDR3 coding DNA: TGTGCCAGTAGTAGTTACTCTGGGGCCAACGTCCTGACTTTC. The complete variable domain, with remaining parts taken from reference TRBV19 and TRBJ2-6, reads DGGITQSPKYLFRKEGQNVTLSCEQNLNHDAMYWYRQDPGQGLRLIYYSQIVNDFQKGDIAEGYSVSREKKESFPLTVTSAQKNPTAFYLCASSSYSGANVLTFGAGSRLTVL.

This clone was observed a handful of times. This rearrangement joins TRBV5-4 to TRBJ2-7, with 14 bases aligning to TRBD2. This CDR3 region has 16 residues. Germline-derived CDR1 and CDR2 are SGHNT and YYREEE (reference sequence). Losses at the gene ends were 3 bases for V and 3 bases for J; bases not matched to a gene: 5. The CDR3, as DNA: TGTGCCAGCAGCTGGTCTGGACTAGCGGGGGGCTACGAGCAGTACTTC. This translates into CASSWSGLAGGYEQYF.

The rearrangement links TRBV25-1 to TRBJ1-4; 9 positions agree with TRBD1. From germline, CDR1 is MGHDK and CDR2 SYGVNS. Losses at the gene ends were 7 bases for V and 4 bases for J; bases not matched to a gene: 7. The CDR3 loop spans 15 amino acids. The CDR3 sequence is CASTHPTGGNEKLFF. The CDR3 nucleotides read TGTGCCAGCACCCACCCGACAGGGGGTAATGAAAAACTGTTTTTT.

The chain carries TRBV11-2 and TRBJ2-7; tentatively, D is TRBD2 (5 bases). Germline CDR1 is SGHAT and CDR2 is FQNNGV. V gave up 3 bases and J gave up 2 bases, with 17 bases separating them. This CDR3 spans 16 amino acids. The CDR3 nucleotides read TGTGCCAGCAGCTTGTTGGCCGGGAAGGTTACCTACGAGCAGTACTTC. Its protein product is CASSLLAGKVTYEQYF.

This clone was seen more than once but under ten times. V gene TRBV7-3 combines with J gene TRBJ1-2, with D possibly TRBD1 on 6 matching bases. V shed 4 bases and J shed 8 bases, with 14 bases lying between them. Looked up from germline, CDR1 is SGHTA and CDR2 is FQGTGA. There are 13 residues in the CDR3. Written as DNA, the CDR3 is TGTGCCAGCAGCTCAACGGGGGCAAACGGCTACACCTTC. Its protein is CASSSTGANGYTF.

V and J are TRBV4-1 and TRBJ2-5; 8 nucleotides match TRBD2. The J segment lost 5 bases and the V segment lost 4 bases, leaving 18 bases of the junction unmatched. Germline V CDR1 and CDR2: MGHRA, YSYEKL. CDR3 length equals 18 residues. DNA for the CDR3: TGCGCCAGCAGCCCCAGATCCCGCGACGGGGGCGGGAGGGAGACCCAGTACTTC. Its translation is CASSPRSRDGGGRETQYF.

The chain uses TRBV27 and TRBJ1-1; the D is unclear. V dropped 1 base and J dropped 5 bases, with 8 bases sitting between them. Looked up from germline, CDR1 is MNHEY and CDR2 is SMNVEV (reference sequence). This CDR3 is built from 13 residues. CDR3 residues: CASSLFRGTEAFF. Written as DNA, the CDR3 is TGTGCCAGCAGTTTATTCCGCGGGACTGAAGCTTTCTTT.

The chain combines TRBV9 with TRBJ1-4; 7 positions match TRBD1. Germline CDR1 reads SGDLS; CDR2 reads YYNGEE. V was clipped by 0 bases and J by 13 bases; unmatched bases: 9. The CDR3 consists of 14 residues. The CDR3 coding sequence is TGTGCCAGCAGCGTAGGGGACAGCAGGACCCCACTGTTTTTT. Amino acids: CASSVGDSRTPLFF.

This clone was recorded a few times. The J gene is TRBJ1-1, the V gene TRBV6-1; 7 bases match TRBD1. This CDR3 comprises 14 residues. The V and J ends lost 9 bases and 3 bases, in that order; junction bases with no gene match: 10. Germline V CDR1 and CDR2: MNHNS, SASEGT. CDR3 in amino acids: CASRDREFDTEAFF. In DNA, the CDR3 is TGTGCCAGTCGAGACAGGGAGTTTGACACTGAAGCTTTCTTT.

This chain uses TRBV11-2 with TRBJ1-1, with no clear D. The CDR3 has 14 residues. From germline, CDR1 is SGHAT and CDR2 FQNNGV. V lost 8 bases, J lost 1 base, and 14 bases lay in between. Here the CDR3 DNA reads TGTGCCAGCGGATACTTAGCCCAGAACACTGAAGCTTTCTTT. Residues: CASGYLAQNTEAFF.

This clone came up a few times. The V gene is TRBV5-6, the J gene TRBJ1-5, with TRBD1 identical over 8 bases. V trimming: 4 bases; J trimming: 2 bases; junction bases outside the gene matches: 14. Germline V lookup: CDR1 SGHDT, CDR2 YYEEEE. The CDR3 has 18 residues. CDR3: CASSGGAGGNMCNQPQHF. DNA for the CDR3: TGTGCCAGCAGCGGGGGGGCAGGGGGCAATATGTGCAATCAGCCCCAGCATTTT. Drawing the rest from reference TRBV5-6 and TRBJ1-5, the complete variable domain is DAGVTQSPTHLIKTRGQQVTLRCSPKSGHDTVSWYQQALGQGPQFIFQYYEEEERQRGNFPDRFSGHQFPNYSSELNVNALLLGDSALYLCASSGGAGGNMCNQPQHFGDGTRLSIL.

Only a few counts were recorded for this clone. The rearrangement joins TRBV4-1 to TRBJ2-7; 10 nucleotides line up with TRBD2. Trimming removed 3 bases from V and 7 bases from J; junction bases left unmatched: 9. The germline V gene encodes CDR1 MGHRA and CDR2 YSYEKL. The length of the CDR3 is 15 residues. This CDR3 is CASSQSAGGPEEQYF. The CDR3, as DNA: TGCGCCAGCAGCCAGTCAGCGGGGGGGCCTGAAGAGCAGTACTTC.

V usage is TRBV7-9 and J usage is TRBJ2-1, with 8 bases lining up with TRBD2. The J segment lost 4 bases and the V segment lost 0 bases, leaving 2 bases of the junction unmatched. The CDR3 contains 15 residues. CDR1 SEHNR and CDR2 FQNEAQ come from the germline V gene (reference sequence). The CDR3 protein is CASSLAGTRYNEQFF. The CDR3 bases are TGTGCCAGCAGCTTAGCAGGGACTAGGTACAATGAGCAGTTCTTC.

The rearrangement uses TRBV18 and TRBJ1-3; D might be TRBD1 (6 bases). This CDR3 comprises 18 residues. V was pared by 3 bases and J by 0 bases, with 18 bases between. Germline-derived CDR1 and CDR2 are KGHSH and LQKENI. CDR3 loop: CASSPFRGRNLSGNTIYF. Here the CDR3 DNA reads TGTGCCAGCTCACCGTTCAGGGGACGTAACCTCTCTGGAAACACCATATATTTT.

This chain links TRBV7-2 with TRBJ2-1, with TRBD2 identical over 7 bases. CDR1 and CDR2 from the germline V gene are SGHTA and FQGNSA. The CDR3 consists of 17 residues. J lost 8 bases, V lost 2 bases, and 15 bases had no gene match. Here the CDR3 DNA reads TGTGCCAGCAGCTTAAGGTGGGGGGGAACCTACAATGATGAGCAGTTCTTC. This codes for CASSLRWGGTYNDEQFF.